These 16 T cell receptor beta chains were sequenced from one sample in a study of T cell responses to AZD1222 COVID-19 vaccine. Repertoires were generated with immunoSEQ multiplex PCR, while TCRdb's copy carries only in-frame clones and drops some. The data hold 73,000 or so clones, with around 88% observed a single time. This specimen was peripheral blood, taken on day 0 of AZD1222 vaccination. The receptors originated from an adult in good health.

The chain carries TRBV9 and TRBJ2-7; D remains unclear. From germline, CDR1 is SGDLS and CDR2 YYNGEE. The CDR3 is made up of 14 amino acids. The V end lost 0 bases, the J end lost 2 bases, and 9 bases lay between the germline ends. The CDR3 region is CASSVEETPYEQYF. CDR3 bases: TGTGCCAGCAGCGTAGAAGAAACCCCCTACGAGCAGTACTTC.

V is TRBV6-5 and J is TRBJ1-4; D gene uncertain. The CDR3 contains 15 residues. Trimming shortened V by 0 bases and J by 8 bases, and 13 bases separated the two germline ends. Germline V gives CDR1 MNHEY, CDR2 SVGAGI. CDR3 coding DNA: TGTGCCAGCAGTTACTCGATTCCCCTTTCCGAAAAACTGTTTTTT. Translating gives CASSYSIPLSEKLFF.

The J gene is TRBJ2-2, the V gene TRBV5-1, with a tentative D call TRBD1 (6 bases). Trimming cost V 4 bases and J 0 bases, with 13 bases left between them. Germline V gene lookup returns CDR1 SGHRS and CDR2 YFSETQ. This CDR3 is 16 amino acids long. Here the CDR3 DNA reads TGCGCCAGCAGCCCCGACAGGTTAGCGAACACCGGGGAGCTGTTTTTT. Translating it yields CASSPDRLANTGELFF.

J is TRBJ2-1 and V is TRBV29-1; 7 bases align to TRBD2. The CDR3 extends over 14 amino acids. Germline V gene lookup returns CDR1 SQVTM and CDR2 ANQGSEA. The V and J ends lost 3 bases and 3 bases, in that order; junction bases with no gene match: 5. Here the CDR3 reads CSVDVAGLYNEQFF. The CDR3 coding sequence is TGCAGCGTTGACGTAGCGGGCCTCTACAATGAGCAGTTCTTC.

The chain combines TRBV6-1 with TRBJ1-5, with TRBD1 as a possible D gene (6 bases). CDR3 length: 14 amino acids. The V gene lost 3 bases and the J gene lost 6 bases, with 12 bases spanning the gap. Germline CDR1 and CDR2: MNHNS and SASEGT. CDR3 residues: CASSDEGGSQPQHF. DNA for the CDR3: TGTGCCAGCAGTGACGAGGGGGGAAGTCAGCCCCAGCATTTT.

On this clone: A read error may account for a junction end that differs from germline. This chain links TRBV2 with TRBJ2-1; D gene uncertain. Germline CDR1 SNHLY, CDR2 FYNNEI. CDR3 length: 14 residues. The CDR3 loop reads CASREVRTDNEQFF. The CDR3 DNA reads as TGTGCCAGCAGAGAAGTACGGACCGACAATGAGCAGTTCTTC. Full variable domain (rest looked up from reference TRBV2 and TRBJ2-1): EPEVTQTPSHQVTQMGQEVILRCVPISNHLYFYWYRQILGQKVEFLVSFYNNEISEKSEIFDDQFSVERPDGSNFTLKIRSTKLEDSAMYFCASREVRTDNEQFFGPGTRLTVL.

This clone has only a few counts. The chain couples TRBV21-1 to TRBJ2-7; TRBD1 reflects the table's D call only, with no check against the DNA. TRBV21-1 is labeled a pseudogene. CDR3 length: 17 residues. The CDR3 DNA sequence: TGTGCCAGCAGCAAATGGCGACAGGAAAGTTGGCCCTACGAGCAGTACTTC. This translates into CASSKWRQESWPYEQYF.

The V gene is TRBV15, the J gene TRBJ2-5, with D perhaps matching TRBD2 (7 bases). The CDR3 runs to 13 residues. V dropped 2 bases and J dropped 4 bases, with 8 bases sitting between them. Germline V gene sequence: CDR1 LNHNV, CDR2 YYDKDF (reference sequence). The CDR3 region is CATSRRGGETQYF. Here the CDR3 DNA reads TGTGCCACCAGCAGAAGGGGGGGAGAGACCCAGTACTTC.

The rearrangement links TRBV12-3 or TRBV12-4 to TRBJ1-5, with D uncertain. This CDR3 has 13 amino acids. V was clipped by 3 bases and J by 4 bases, with 7 bases between them. CDR3 residues: CASSFRRNQPQHF. The CDR3 DNA reads TGTGCCAGCAGTTTTCGGCGGAATCAGCCCCAGCATTTT.

The rearrangement joins TRBV4-1 to TRBJ2-7; 7 nucleotides agree with TRBD1. After removal of 0 bases from V and 3 bases from J, the junction contained 5 bases not matched to a gene. The germline V gene encodes CDR1 MGHRA and CDR2 YSYEKL. This CDR3 has 15 residues. The CDR3 protein is CASSQETGDVYEQYF. The CDR3 region has the DNA TGCGCCAGCAGCCAAGAAACAGGGGACGTCTACGAGCAGTACTTC.

The chain uses TRBV27 and TRBJ2-7; a weak D match, TRBD1 (5 bases). V lost 3 bases and J 2 bases, leaving 11 bases between the germline ends. The CDR3 has 14 amino acids. In germline, CDR1 is MNHEY, CDR2 SMNVEV (reference sequence). The CDR3 here is CASSLTAPPYEQYF. CDR3 bases: TGTGCCAGCAGTTTGACAGCCCCACCCTACGAGCAGTACTTC.

This clone was seen only a few times. The rearrangement joins TRBV7-9 to TRBJ2-7, with 7 positions matching TRBD2. CDR1 is SEHNR, CDR2 FQNEAQ, per germline (reference sequence). The CDR3 runs to 14 residues. V was clipped by 6 bases and J by 3 bases; unmatched bases: 8. CDR3: CASRSVAGNYEQYF. For the CDR3, the DNA is TGTGCCAGCAGATCTGTAGCGGGCAACTACGAGCAGTACTTC.

The chain employs TRBV19 and TRBJ1-6, with TRBD1 as a possible D gene (5 bases). Germline CDR1 reads LNHDA; CDR2 reads SQIVND (reference sequence). V gave up 5 bases and J gave up 5 bases, with 16 bases separating them. The CDR3 sequence is 16 residues long. CDR3 bases: TGTGCCAGTAGTCCATTGGGACGGATTCATAATTCACCCCTCCACTTT. The encoded protein is CASSPLGRIHNSPLHF.

The rearrangement joins TRBV13 to TRBJ1-6; a weak D match, TRBD1 (5 bases). Looked up from germline, CDR1 is PRHDT and CDR2 is FYEKMQ (reference sequence). V was trimmed by 3 bases and J by 8 bases, leaving 11 bases between them. The CDR3 has 14 amino acids. DNA for the CDR3: TGTGCCAGCAGCTTGGGCCAACAGGATTCACCCCTCCACTTT. Amino acid sequence: CASSLGQQDSPLHF.

This clone was recorded a few times. The chain has TRBV30 and TRBJ2-7, with D tentatively TRBD1 (6 bases). CDR1 GTSNPN and CDR2 SVGIG come from the germline V gene (reference sequence). This CDR3 spans 12 amino acids. With 8 bases removed from V and 4 bases from J, the gap between germline ends came to 15 bases. CDR3 DNA: TGTGCCGCTATTGGGGGCCCGTACGAGCAGTACTTC. Translating gives CAAIGGPYEQYF.

The CDR3 DNA reads TGTGCCAGCAGCCACAGGGGCTCCTACGAGCAGTACTTC. Protein sequence: CASSHRGSYEQYF. The chain employs TRBV3-1 (or the pseudogene TRBV3-2) and TRBJ2-7; D might be TRBD1 (6 bases). Germline lookup yields CDR1 LGHDT and CDR2 YNNKEL (reference sequence). Trimming removed 3 bases at V and 0 bases at J, with 6 bases between. This CDR3 comprises 13 residues.